The clone carrying this T cell receptor beta chain came up many times. No cell fractionation was done, so the repertoire covers all unsorted peripheral blood T cells. Peripheral blood, 2.5 ml, was drawn for RNA extraction. This entry comes from a study of HIV-infected patients and healthy controls. About 550 ng RNA was reverse transcribed with alpha and beta constant-region primers. Separate chain-specific third strand synthesis with multiplexing indices produced the alpha and beta libraries. The cDNA received a 5' RACE adapter containing a random hexamer plus an SP2 sequencing primer site. After a brief PCR adding P5, P7 and a second index, approximately 21 amplification cycles followed. TCRdb re-called the 5' RACE reads through MiXCR, storing one row per CDR3 protein. The sample yields approximately 11,000 distinct CDR3 sequences, about 10% seen once. Sequenced material: blood, taken before antiretroviral therapy. This TCR derives from an adult with HIV infection.

CDR3 nucleotide sequence: TGTGCCAGCAGCTTAGTCAGGGATGAGACCCAGTACTTC. Its protein is CASSLVRDETQYF. The chain combines TRBV7-2 with TRBJ2-5; possibly TRBD1 for D (5 bases). Trimming cost V 1 base and J 5 bases, with 8 bases left between them. In germline, CDR1 is SGHTA, CDR2 FQGNSA. The length of the CDR3 is 13 residues. The variable domain in full, completed from reference TRBV7-2 and TRBJ2-5, reads GAGVSQSPSNKVTEKGKDVELRCDPISGHTALYWYRQSLGQGLEFLIYFQGNSAPDKSGLPSDRFSAERTGGSVSTLTIQRTQQEDSAVYLCASSLVRDETQYFGPGTRLLVL.